Following are 8 T cell receptor beta chains from one sample sequenced in a study of cytomegalovirus exposure and HLA in healthy donors. Both 60 Vbeta primers and 13 Jbeta primers went into the PCR. Generated by immunoSEQ multiplex PCR, the TCRdb table keeps only in-frame clones and is missing some. This table lists approximately 58,000 clones. Sequencing was carried out using PBMCs. The receptors shown here come from a man aged 25 to 40 in good health and CMV-seropositive.

The chain is built from TRBV13 and TRBJ1-1, with 7 bases fitting TRBD1. Germline CDR1 reads PRHDT; CDR2 reads FYEKMQ (reference sequence). V was clipped by 5 bases and J by 5 bases; unmatched bases: 5. CDR3 length: 13 residues. The chain's CDR3 is CASSVPGGTEAFF. For the CDR3, the DNA is TGTGCCAGCAGCGTCCCAGGGGGGACTGAAGCTTTCTTT.

V and J are TRBV5-6 and TRBJ1-2; unclear D gene. From germline, CDR1 is SGHDT and CDR2 YYEEEE. The V and J ends lost 3 bases and 3 bases respectively, with 21 bases between them. The CDR3 runs to 17 residues. The CDR3 protein is CASSWAPKGDSDYGYTF. In nucleotides, the CDR3 is TGTGCCAGCAGCTGGGCGCCAAAGGGAGACTCGGACTATGGCTACACCTTC. Full variable domain (outside the CDR3, taken from reference TRBV5-6 and TRBJ1-2): DAGVTQSPTHLIKTRGQQVTLRCSPKSGHDTVSWYQQALGQGPQFIFQYYEEEERQRGNFPDRFSGHQFPNYSSELNVNALLLGDSALYLCASSWAPKGDSDYGYTFGSGTRLTVV.

Of note for this clone: A junction end diverges from the germline sequence, so it may reflect a read error. Other DNA sequences in this sample translate to the same CDR3. This sequence joins TRBV5-1 and TRBJ1-2, with D possibly being TRBD1 (6 bases). The V gene's germline CDR1 is SGHRS and CDR2 YFSETQ. This CDR3 has 14 amino acids. CDR3 bases: TGCGCCAGCAGCTTGAAGACAGGCGCCTATGGATACACCTTC. It specifies CASSLKTGAYGYTF. Full variable domain (rest looked up from reference TRBV5-1 and TRBJ1-2): KAGVTQTPRYLIKTRGQQVTLSCSPISGHRSVSWYQQTPGQGLQFLFEYFSETQRNKGNFPGRFSGRQFSNSRSEMNVSTLELGDSALYLCASSLKTGAYGYTFGSGTRLTVV.

CDR3 nucleotide sequence: TGTGCCACCAGCAGAGGGACAGCGATTCAAGAGACCCAGTACTTC. Residues: CATSRGTAIQETQYF. V and J are TRBV15 and TRBJ2-5; TRBD1 is a possible D gene (6 bases). V was pared by 1 base and J by 2 bases, with 11 bases between. Germline V gene lookup returns CDR1 LNHNV and CDR2 YYDKDF (reference sequence). CDR3 length: 15 amino acids.

In nucleotides, the CDR3 is TGTGCCAGCAGCCCCGGGACTAGCGGGTACTACGAGCAGTACTTC. Residues: CASSPGTSGYYEQYF. The V call is TRBV11-1, the J call TRBJ2-7; TRBD2 matches at 12 bases. CDR1 SGHAT and CDR2 FQDESV come from the germline V gene (reference sequence). V lost 5 bases and J lost 3; bases outside the gene matches: 5. The CDR3 extends over 15 amino acids. The full variable domain, in which reference TRBV11-1 and TRBJ2-7 provide the parts outside the CDR3, is EAEVAQSPRYKITEKSQAVAFWCDPISGHATLYWYRQILGQGPELLVQFQDESVVDDSQLPKDRFSAERLKGVDSTLKIQPAELGDSAMYLCASSPGTSGYYEQYFGPGTRLTVT.

This chain connects TRBV6-1 to TRBJ1-1, with 7 nucleotides matching TRBD1. Germline trimming cut 7 bases from V and 1 base from J; bases unmatched to any gene: 9. Germline V gene data show CDR1 as MNHNS and CDR2 as SASEGT. CDR3 length: 15 amino acids. CDR3 region: CASTRQGPRNTEAFF. The CDR3 coding sequence is TGTGCCAGCACTCGACAGGGCCCAAGGAACACTGAAGCTTTCTTT.

V usage is TRBV29-1 and J usage is TRBJ2-3, with TRBD1 matching 7 bases. V lost 7 bases and J lost 2; bases outside the gene matches: 6. CDR3 length: 13 amino acids. CDR1 and CDR2 (germline): SQVTM, ANQGSEA. In nucleotides, the CDR3 is TGCAGCGAAACACAGGGGACCACAGATACGCAGTATTTT. It specifies CSETQGTTDTQYF.

The chain uses TRBV4-1 and TRBJ1-2; TRBD1 agrees at 8 bases. Germline CDR1 reads MGHRA; CDR2 reads YSYEKL. V trimming: 0 bases; J trimming: 5 bases; junction bases outside the gene matches: 5. The CDR3 spans 15 residues. CDR3 sequence reads: CASSQDHGQGYGYTF. The CDR3 bases are TGCGCCAGCAGCCAAGACCACGGACAGGGATATGGCTACACCTTC.